This T cell receptor (beta chain) was sequenced in a study of cytomegalovirus exposure and HLA in healthy donors. The wider study: For the approximately 420 genotyped donors, more than 65% fell within the Caucasian-associated ancestry cluster. Regarding the study as a whole: Reports showed the classifier diagnosing cytomegalovirus status with high specificity and sensitivity. In terms of immune exposure information, only CMV serostatus was available. For TCR beta chains, V- and J-gene trimming was later linked to a missense DCLRE1C variant.

Germline lookup yields CDR1 WNHNN and CDR2 SYGVQD (reference sequence). V shed 4 bases and J 4 bases; nucleotides not matched to a gene: 9. The CDR3 is made up of 17 amino acids. The PCR had 60 Vbeta and 13 Jbeta primers. Profiling relied on immunoSEQ multiplex PCR, and the TCRdb table lists in-frame clones only, not all of them. The sample shows about 150,000 clones, around 82% of them seen only once. Worth noting for this clone: Its specificity is not known.

This receptor was identified in a woman in her thirties or forties in good health and CMV-seropositive. The source material was PBMCs. V and J are TRBV10-1 and TRBJ2-3, with TRBD2 matching 12 bases. Here the CDR3 reads CASSARSLAGGADTQYF. The CDR3 region has the DNA TGCGCCAGCAGTGCCCGTTCACTAGCGGGAGGCGCAGATACGCAGTATTTT.